These 26 T cell receptor beta chains came from one sample sequenced in a study of blood T cell repertoires in COVID-19. The data were produced by immunoSEQ multiplex PCR, yet TCRdb's version contains in-frame clones alone and is incomplete. This table holds about 260,000 clones, about 88% found once. The sequencing sample was made of peripheral blood. All receptors come from a man aged 55-75 years who had recovered from COVID-19.

The chain uses TRBV19 and TRBJ2-1; D gene unclear. The CDR3 loop spans 14 amino acids. V was cut by 1 base and J by 8 bases, with 12 bases left in between. The germline V gene encodes CDR1 LNHDA and CDR2 SQIVND (reference sequence). CDR3 residues: CASSIGLTGYEQFF. In nucleotides, the CDR3 is TGTGCCAGTAGTATAGGGCTGACTGGTTATGAGCAGTTCTTC.

V and J are TRBV11-2 and TRBJ2-4; TRBD1 aligns across 11 bases. This CDR3 contains 14 residues. After removal of 5 bases from V and 9 bases from J, the junction contained 6 bases not matched to a gene. CDR1 is SGHAT and CDR2 is FQNNGV in the germline V gene. The CDR3 DNA follows: TGTGCCAGCAGCGCCGGGACAGGGGGGATCATTCAGTACTTC. Protein: CASSAGTGGIIQYF. Full variable domain (missing parts from reference TRBV11-2 and TRBJ2-4): EAGVAQSPRYKIIEKRQSVAFWCNPISGHATLYWYQQILGQGPKLLIQFQNNGVVDDSQLPKDRFSAERLKGVDSTLKIQPAKLEDSAVYLCASSAGTGGIIQYFGAGTRLSVL.

This clone was detected only a few times. This sequence joins TRBV29-1 and TRBJ1-2, with 7 bases fitting TRBD1. Trimming at V came to 6 bases and at J to 8 bases, leaving 3 bases not matched to a gene. The CDR3 runs 10 residues. Germline V CDR1 and CDR2: SQVTM, ANQGSEA. CDR3 residues: CSVGQPGYTF. CDR3 nucleotide sequence: TGCAGCGTGGGACAGCCGGGCTACACCTTC.

V and J are TRBV7-9 and TRBJ1-2; D unclear. CDR1 and CDR2 from the germline V gene are SEHNR and FQNEAQ (reference sequence). Trimming removed 1 base at V and 3 bases at J, with 6 bases between. This CDR3 is built from 13 residues. CDR3 protein: CASSLEHYYGYTF. CDR3 nucleotides: TGTGCCAGCAGCTTAGAGCACTACTATGGCTACACCTTC.

The J gene is TRBJ2-5, the V gene TRBV25-1; a weak D match, TRBD2 (6 bases). V was trimmed by 2 bases and J by 1 base, leaving 17 bases between them. Germline V gene data show CDR1 as MGHDK and CDR2 as SYGVNS. The CDR3 contains 17 residues. In nucleotides, the CDR3 is TGTGCCAGCAGTGAAATGAGACGCGTGGGGGGCCAAGAGACCCAGTACTTC. It translates to CASSEMRRVGGQETQYF.

V and J are TRBV18 and TRBJ2-7; TRBD2 matches at 8 bases. The CDR3 extends over 15 amino acids. Trimming at V came to 3 bases and at J to 4 bases, leaving 8 bases not matched to a gene. Germline loops: CDR1 KGHSH, CDR2 LQKENI. CDR3 region: CASSPSTSGSYEQYF. The CDR3 coding sequence is TGTGCCAGCTCACCGAGCACTAGCGGTTCTTACGAGCAGTACTTC.

The chain uses TRBV19 and TRBJ1-1; D might be TRBD1 (5 bases). The V gene's germline CDR1 is LNHDA and CDR2 SQIVND (reference sequence). CDR3 length equals 11 residues. Deletions cut 8 bases from V and 8 bases from J, with 12 bases between. The CDR3 region is CASGGTPEAFF. The CDR3 DNA reads as TGTGCCAGTGGGGGGACCCCGGAAGCTTTCTTT.

As DNA, the CDR3 is TGTGCCAGCAGCTCTCACCACCAGGACACTGAAGCTTTCTTT. Amino acid sequence: CASSSHHQDTEAFF. The V call is TRBV7-2, the J call TRBJ1-1, with no clear D. CDR1 is SGHTA, CDR2 FQGNSA, per germline. V lost 4 bases and J lost 3, with 12 bases in between. This CDR3 comprises 14 residues.

The chain carries TRBV28 and TRBJ1-4; TRBD1 is a possible D gene (5 bases). The germline CDR1 and CDR2 sequences are MDHEN and SYDVKM. Between the trimmed V and J ends, which lost 3 bases and 6 bases, there was a span of 14 bases. The length of the CDR3 is 15 residues. The CDR3 DNA sequence: TGTGCCAGCAGTTTGGGAGGGGCCAGGTATGAAAAACTGTTTTTT. It translates to CASSLGGARYEKLFF.

J is TRBJ2-1 and V is TRBV4-2; 11 bases match TRBD1. The CDR3 spans 15 residues. The germline V gene encodes CDR1 LGHNA and CDR2 YNFKEQ. Trimming removed 4 bases from V and 4 bases from J; junction bases left unmatched: 3. The CDR3 DNA is TGTGCCAGCAGCCGGGACAGGGGGGGATACAATGAGCAGTTCTTC. Encoded protein: CASSRDRGGYNEQFF.

Here the CDR3 reads CASSLAGQGRETQYF. The CDR3 coding sequence is TGCGCCAGCAGCTTGGCCGGACAGGGGAGAGAGACCCAGTACTTC. This chain joins TRBV5-1 and TRBJ2-5, with TRBD1 matching over 9 bases. Trimming at V came to 0 bases and at J to 4 bases, leaving 4 bases not matched to a gene. CDR3 length equals 15 residues. Germline V gives CDR1 SGHRS, CDR2 YFSETQ.

The V call is TRBV5-1, the J call TRBJ2-5; 10 nucleotides match TRBD1. This CDR3 is built from 15 residues. Looked up from germline, CDR1 is SGHRS and CDR2 is YFSETQ. Trimming took 3 bases from V and 1 from J; bases not matched to a gene: 3. The CDR3 sequence is CASSSGTGAQETQYF. The DNA of the CDR3 is TGCGCCAGCAGCTCCGGGACAGGGGCCCAAGAGACCCAGTACTTC. Drawing the rest from reference TRBV5-1 and TRBJ2-5, the complete variable domain is KAGVTQTPRYLIKTRGQQVTLSCSPISGHRSVSWYQQTPGQGLQFLFEYFSETQRNKGNFPGRFSGRQFSNSRSEMNVSTLELGDSALYLCASSSGTGAQETQYFGPGTRLLVL.

This clone appeared a single time. V gene TRBV10-3 combines with J gene TRBJ1-2; D unclear. Germline CDR1 and CDR2: ENHRY and SYGVKD. Trimming removed 6 bases at V and 8 bases at J, with 19 bases between. This CDR3 has 14 amino acids. The CDR3 DNA is TGTGCCATCAGCGATATGGACTTTTTGGGGGGCTACACCTTC. Translating gives CAISDMDFLGGYTF.

This clone was picked up a small number of times. The chain couples TRBV5-1 to TRBJ1-1; the D gene is possibly TRBD1 (6 bases). V lost 2 bases and J 0 bases, leaving 14 bases between the germline ends. The CDR3 runs to 16 residues. Germline assignment: CDR1 SGHRS and CDR2 YFSETQ. CDR3 sequence (DNA): TGCGCCAGCAGCTTAGGACAGAGCTTCATGAACACTGAAGCTTTCTTT. It encodes CASSLGQSFMNTEAFF.

This clone has just one count. This CDR3 is CASSHRRGGQGSYNEQFF. The CDR3 bases are TGTGCCAGCAGCCATCGACGGGGGGGCCAAGGGTCCTACAATGAGCAGTTCTTC. The chain joins TRBV4-2 to TRBJ2-1; 8 bases map to TRBD2. This CDR3 has 18 amino acids. V gave up 3 bases and J gave up 1 base; unmatched junction bases: 11. In germline, CDR1 is LGHNA, CDR2 YNFKEQ.

The genes are TRBV6-5 and TRBJ1-3; maybe TRBD1 (6 bases). V gave up 8 bases and J gave up 7 bases, with 21 bases separating them. The CDR3 totals 15 residues. Germline V gene sequence: CDR1 MNHEY, CDR2 SVGAGI. CDR3 nucleotides: TGTGCCAGCCGACCCGCAGGGGCGGGCCCCAACACCATATATTTT. Protein: CASRPAGAGPNTIYF.

This chain uses TRBV12-3 or TRBV12-4 with TRBJ2-2; weak D call: TRBD2 (6 bases). Trimming cost V 3 bases and J 6 bases, with 8 bases left between them. CDR3 length equals 13 residues. Here the CDR3 reads CASSLAGPGELFF. The DNA for the CDR3 is TGTGCCAGCAGTTTGGCGGGACCCGGGGAGCTGTTTTTT.

The chain's CDR3 is CASSYRGLREKLFF. The CDR3 nucleotides are TGTGCCAGCAGTTACAGGGGGCTCAGGGAAAAACTGTTTTTT. The V and J genes are TRBV11-2 and TRBJ1-4; 9 bases map to TRBD1. Germline CDR1 is SGHAT and CDR2 is FQNNGV. Unmatched junction bases numbered 7, after V lost 6 bases and J lost 8 bases. There are 14 residues in the CDR3.

This clone has just a few counts. This chain joins TRBV5-1 and TRBJ2-5; the match to TRBD1 covers 9 bases. Germline CDR1 reads SGHRS; CDR2 reads YFSETQ. The CDR3 is 16 residues long. The ends lost 1 base at V and 2 bases at J; junction bases unmatched: 6. The CDR3 loop reads CASSLWTGVGQETQYF. In nucleotides, the CDR3 is TGCGCCAGCAGCTTGTGGACAGGGGTGGGTCAAGAGACCCAGTACTTC.

This chain uses TRBV19 with TRBJ2-1; D remains ambiguous. The germline V gene encodes CDR1 LNHDA and CDR2 SQIVND (reference sequence). CDR3 length: 13 amino acids. The V end was cut by 2 bases, the J end by 4 bases, with 6 bases between. CDR3 protein: CASSINPYNEQFF. CDR3 in DNA: TGTGCCAGTAGTATAAATCCGTACAATGAGCAGTTCTTC.

This clone was seen a single time. The chain couples TRBV19 to TRBJ2-7, with D hard to call. The germline gives CDR1 LNHDA, CDR2 SQIVND (reference sequence). The CDR3 sequence is 17 residues long. The V end was cut by 3 bases, the J end by 0 bases, with 18 bases between. For the CDR3, the DNA is TGTGCCAGTAGTATTCCAAACCCAACAGCTTGCTCCTACGAGCAGTACTTC. Translating gives CASSIPNPTACSYEQYF.

This clone has only one observation. The V and J genes are TRBV3-1 (or the pseudogene TRBV3-2) and TRBJ1-2; 7 positions match TRBD1. The length of the CDR3 is 14 residues. Trimming took 2 bases from V and 2 from J; bases not matched to a gene: 2. CDR1 and CDR2 (germline): LGHDT, YNNKEL (reference sequence). The CDR3 DNA sequence: TGTGCCAGCAGCCAACTGACAGGGAACTATGGCTACACCTTC. Protein: CASSQLTGNYGYTF.

This chain connects TRBV12-5 to TRBJ1-1; D possibly corresponds to TRBD1 (6 bases). The germline V gene has CDR1 LGHNT and CDR2 FRNRAP. The CDR3 loop spans 13 amino acids. V was clipped by 1 base and J by 10 bases, with 13 bases between them. The CDR3 nucleotides read TGTGCTAGTGGTTTGGAGCCCGGGACAAGAGCTTTCTTT. This translates into CASGLEPGTRAFF. Based on the CDR3 plus reference TRBV12-5 and TRBJ1-1, the full variable domain is DARVTQTPRHKVTEMGQEVTMRCQPILGHNTVFWYRQTMMQGLELLAYFRNRAPLDDSGMPKDRFSAEMPDATLATLKIQPSEPRDSAVYFCASGLEPGTRAFFGQGTRLTVV.

The rearrangement joins TRBV7-2 to TRBJ2-7; D is perhaps TRBD2 (5 bases). This CDR3 contains 13 residues. Germline values: CDR1 SGHTA, CDR2 FQGNSA. V was shortened by 5 bases and J by 5 bases, with 13 bases between the two germline ends. The DNA of the CDR3 is TGTGCCAGCAGCCCAGAGGGTATCCACGAGCAGTACTTC. As protein: CASSPEGIHEQYF.

The chain combines TRBV24-1 with TRBJ2-1, with D maybe TRBD2 (6 bases). CDR3 length equals 17 residues. The germline V and J ends were trimmed by 5 bases and 5 bases, with 21 bases remaining between them. From germline, CDR1 is KGHDR and CDR2 SFDVKD. The chain's CDR3 is CATSGAIGGGGDNEQFF. In nucleotides, the CDR3 is TGTGCCACCAGTGGGGCCATTGGGGGAGGAGGAGACAATGAGCAGTTCTTC.

The chain uses TRBV14 and TRBJ2-5, with 9 positions matching TRBD1. The length of the CDR3 is 14 residues. Germline trimming cut 3 bases from V and 5 bases from J; bases unmatched to any gene: 4. Germline V CDR1 and CDR2: SGHDN, FVKESK. Written as DNA, the CDR3 is TGTGCCAGCAGCCACGGACAGGGGATTGAGACCCAGTACTTC. Amino acids: CASSHGQGIETQYF.